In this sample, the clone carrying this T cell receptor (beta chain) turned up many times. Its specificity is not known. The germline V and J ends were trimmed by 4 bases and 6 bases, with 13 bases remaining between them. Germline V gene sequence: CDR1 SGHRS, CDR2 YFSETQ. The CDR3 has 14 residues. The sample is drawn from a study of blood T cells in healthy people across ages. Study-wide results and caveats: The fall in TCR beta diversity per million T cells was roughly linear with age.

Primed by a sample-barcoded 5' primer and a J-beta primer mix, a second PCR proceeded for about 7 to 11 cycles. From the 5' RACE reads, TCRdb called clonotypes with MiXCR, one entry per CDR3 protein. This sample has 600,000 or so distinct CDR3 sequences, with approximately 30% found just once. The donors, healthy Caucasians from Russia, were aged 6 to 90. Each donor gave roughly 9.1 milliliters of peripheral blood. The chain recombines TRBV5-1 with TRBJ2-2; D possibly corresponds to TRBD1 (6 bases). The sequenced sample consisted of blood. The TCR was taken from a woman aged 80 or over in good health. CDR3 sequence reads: CASSTQGAAGELFF. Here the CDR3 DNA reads TGCGCCAGCAGCACACAGGGAGCGGCCGGGGAGCTGTTTTTT.